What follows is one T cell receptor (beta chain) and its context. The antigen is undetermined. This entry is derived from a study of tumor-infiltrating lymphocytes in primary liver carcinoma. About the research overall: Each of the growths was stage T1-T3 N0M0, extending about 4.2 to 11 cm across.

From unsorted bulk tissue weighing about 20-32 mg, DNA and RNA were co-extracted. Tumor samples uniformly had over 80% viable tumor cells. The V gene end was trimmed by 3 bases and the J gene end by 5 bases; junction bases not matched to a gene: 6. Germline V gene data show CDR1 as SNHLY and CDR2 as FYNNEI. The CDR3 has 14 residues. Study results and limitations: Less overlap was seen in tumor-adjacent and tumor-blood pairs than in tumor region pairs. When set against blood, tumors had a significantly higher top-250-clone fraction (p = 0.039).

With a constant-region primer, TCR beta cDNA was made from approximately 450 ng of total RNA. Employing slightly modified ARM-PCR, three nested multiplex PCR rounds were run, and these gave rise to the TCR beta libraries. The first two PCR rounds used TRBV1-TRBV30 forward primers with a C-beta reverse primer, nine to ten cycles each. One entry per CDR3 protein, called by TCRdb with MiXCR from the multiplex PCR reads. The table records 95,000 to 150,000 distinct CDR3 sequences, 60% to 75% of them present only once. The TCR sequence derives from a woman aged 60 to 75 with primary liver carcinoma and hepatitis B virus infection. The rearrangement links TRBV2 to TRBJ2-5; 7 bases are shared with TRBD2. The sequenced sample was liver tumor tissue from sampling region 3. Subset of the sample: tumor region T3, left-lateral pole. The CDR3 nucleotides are TGTGCCAGCAGTGAGCGGACTAGGATGGAGACCCAGTACTTC. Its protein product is CASSERTRMETQYF. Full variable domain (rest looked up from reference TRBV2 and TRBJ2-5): EPEVTQTPSHQVTQMGQEVILRCVPISNHLYFYWYRQILGQKVEFLVSFYNNEISEKSEIFDDQFSVERPDGSNFTLKIRSTKLEDSAMYFCASSERTRMETQYFGPGTRLLVL.